The T cell receptor beta chain described here comes from a study of brain metastases from non-small cell lung cancer. The repertoire was sequenced with immunoSEQ multiplex PCR; TCRdb's copy has only in-frame clones and lacks some. The sample consists of several thousand clones, 82% of them appearing once. Trimming shortened V by 3 bases and J by 4 bases, and 10 bases separated the two germline ends. CDR1 is LNHDA, CDR2 SQIVND, per germline (reference sequence). CDR3 length: 15 residues. The study's findings and limits: In roughly 60% of brain metastases, T-cell clones were expanded compared with matched primary tumors. Fewer infiltrating T cells were found in brain metastases than primaries.

A note on this clone: Its antigen remains unidentified.

Input material: primary lung tumor tissue. The chain employs TRBV19 and TRBJ1-6; D may be TRBD1 (6 bases). This TCR derives from a donor aged 40 or older with non-small cell lung cancer. CDR3 residues: CASSIGQFYNSPLHF. In DNA, the CDR3 is TGTGCCAGTAGTATTGGACAGTTTTATAATTCACCCCTCCACTTT.